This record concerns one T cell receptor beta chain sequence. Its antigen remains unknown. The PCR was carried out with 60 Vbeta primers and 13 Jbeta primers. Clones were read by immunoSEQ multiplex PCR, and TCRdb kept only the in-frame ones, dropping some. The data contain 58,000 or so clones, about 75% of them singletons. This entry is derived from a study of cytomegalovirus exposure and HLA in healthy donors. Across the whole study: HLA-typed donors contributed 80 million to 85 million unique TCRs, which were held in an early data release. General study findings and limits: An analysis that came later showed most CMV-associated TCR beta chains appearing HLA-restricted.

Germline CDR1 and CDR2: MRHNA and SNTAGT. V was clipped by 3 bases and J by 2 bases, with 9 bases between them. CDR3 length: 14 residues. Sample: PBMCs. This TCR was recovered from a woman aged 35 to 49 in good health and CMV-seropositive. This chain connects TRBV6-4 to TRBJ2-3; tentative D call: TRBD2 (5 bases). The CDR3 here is CASSEGGSTDTQYF. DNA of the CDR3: TGTGCCAGCAGTGAAGGCGGGTCCACAGATACGCAGTATTTT.